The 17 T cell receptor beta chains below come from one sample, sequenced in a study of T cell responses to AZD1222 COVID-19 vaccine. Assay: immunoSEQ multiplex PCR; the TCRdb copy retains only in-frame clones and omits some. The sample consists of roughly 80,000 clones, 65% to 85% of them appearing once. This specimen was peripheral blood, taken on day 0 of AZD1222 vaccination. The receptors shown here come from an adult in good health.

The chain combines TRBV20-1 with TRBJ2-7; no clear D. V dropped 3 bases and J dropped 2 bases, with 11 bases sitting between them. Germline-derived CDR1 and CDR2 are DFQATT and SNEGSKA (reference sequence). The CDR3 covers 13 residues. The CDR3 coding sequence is TGCAGTGCTAGTTTTCTGGGCACCTACGAGCAGTACTTC. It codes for CSASFLGTYEQYF.

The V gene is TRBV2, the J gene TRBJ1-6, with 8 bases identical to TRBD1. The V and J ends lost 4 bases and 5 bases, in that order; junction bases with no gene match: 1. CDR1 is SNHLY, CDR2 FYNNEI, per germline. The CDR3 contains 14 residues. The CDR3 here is CASSVDRDNSPLHF. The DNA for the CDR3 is TGTGCCAGCAGTGTGGACAGGGATAATTCACCCCTCCACTTT.

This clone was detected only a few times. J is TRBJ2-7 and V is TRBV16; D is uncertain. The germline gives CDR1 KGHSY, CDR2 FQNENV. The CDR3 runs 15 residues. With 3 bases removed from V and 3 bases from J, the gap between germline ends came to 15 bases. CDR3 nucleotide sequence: TGTGCCAGCAGCCAGGAAGGTACAGAATTCTACGAGCAGTACTTC. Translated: CASSQEGTEFYEQYF.

In nucleotides, the CDR3 is TGTGCCAGCAGCTTTCCCCCTGGGGCTTCGGCCCAGCATTTT. Protein sequence: CASSFPPGASAQHF. The rearrangement uses TRBV7-2 and TRBJ1-5, with TRBD1 as a possible D gene (5 bases). V lost 3 bases to trimming and J lost 11 bases, with 17 bases between them. The CDR3 sequence is 14 residues long. Looked up from germline, CDR1 is SGHTA and CDR2 is FQGNSA.

CDR3 DNA: TGTGCCAGCAGCTGGGTTCCGGGACTAGCGGTGAACACCGGGGAGCTGTTTTTT. It codes for CASSWVPGLAVNTGELFF. V and J are TRBV5-4 and TRBJ2-2, with TRBD2 identical over 11 bases. Germline CDR1 reads SGHNT; CDR2 reads YYREEE (reference sequence). This CDR3 region has 18 residues. J was trimmed by 1 base and V by 3 bases; bases with no gene match: 8.

The CDR3 bases are TGTGCCTGGAGACAGGGTGTTTACGAAAAACTGTTTTTT. It translates to CAWRQGVYEKLFF. This chain links TRBV30 with TRBJ1-4, with D perhaps matching TRBD1 (6 bases). The CDR3 totals 13 residues. V gave up 3 bases and J gave up 8 bases, with 13 bases separating them. Germline V gene sequence: CDR1 GTSNPN, CDR2 SVGIG (reference sequence).

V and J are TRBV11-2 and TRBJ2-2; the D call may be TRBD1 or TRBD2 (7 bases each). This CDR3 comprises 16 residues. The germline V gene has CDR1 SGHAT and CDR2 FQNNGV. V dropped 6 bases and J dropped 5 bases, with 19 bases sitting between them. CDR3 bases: TGTGCCAGCAGAACCTTAAACAGGGGAGGGACCGGGGAGCTGTTTTTT. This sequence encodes CASRTLNRGGTGELFF.

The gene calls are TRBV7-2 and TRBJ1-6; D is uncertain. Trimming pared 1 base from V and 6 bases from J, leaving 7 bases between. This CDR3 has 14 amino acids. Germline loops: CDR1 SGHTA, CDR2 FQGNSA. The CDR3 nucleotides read TGTGCCAGCAGCTTAGGGCCGGGTAATTCACCCCTCCACTTT. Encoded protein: CASSLGPGNSPLHF.

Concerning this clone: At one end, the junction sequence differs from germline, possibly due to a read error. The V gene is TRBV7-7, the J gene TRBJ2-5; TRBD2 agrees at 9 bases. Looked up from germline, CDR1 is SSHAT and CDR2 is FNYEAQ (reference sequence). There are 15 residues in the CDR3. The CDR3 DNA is TGTGCTAGCAGCTTAGACCTAGCGGGGCGGGAGACCCAGTACTTC. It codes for CASSLDLAGRETQYF.

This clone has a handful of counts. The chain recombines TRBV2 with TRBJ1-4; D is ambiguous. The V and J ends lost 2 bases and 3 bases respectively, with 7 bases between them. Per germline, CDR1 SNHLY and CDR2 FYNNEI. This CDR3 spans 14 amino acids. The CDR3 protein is CASSERVSNEKLFF. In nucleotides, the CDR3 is TGTGCCAGCAGTGAAAGGGTTTCTAATGAAAAACTGTTTTTT.

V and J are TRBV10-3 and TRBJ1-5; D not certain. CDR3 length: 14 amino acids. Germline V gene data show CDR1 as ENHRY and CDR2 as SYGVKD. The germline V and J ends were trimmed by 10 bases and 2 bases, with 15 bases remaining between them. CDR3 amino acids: CATWAGIGNQPQHF. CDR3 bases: TGTGCCACCTGGGCGGGGATCGGCAATCAGCCCCAGCATTTT.

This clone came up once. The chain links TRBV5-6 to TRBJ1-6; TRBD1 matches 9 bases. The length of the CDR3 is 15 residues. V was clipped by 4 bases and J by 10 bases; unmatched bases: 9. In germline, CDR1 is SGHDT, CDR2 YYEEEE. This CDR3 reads CASSLRQGVVSPLHF. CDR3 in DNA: TGTGCCAGCAGCCTCAGACAGGGGGTGGTATCACCCCTCCACTTT. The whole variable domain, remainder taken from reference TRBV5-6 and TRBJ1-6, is DAGVTQSPTHLIKTRGQQVTLRCSPKSGHDTVSWYQQALGQGPQFIFQYYEEEERQRGNFPDRFSGHQFPNYSSELNVNALLLGDSALYLCASSLRQGVVSPLHFGNGTRLTVT.

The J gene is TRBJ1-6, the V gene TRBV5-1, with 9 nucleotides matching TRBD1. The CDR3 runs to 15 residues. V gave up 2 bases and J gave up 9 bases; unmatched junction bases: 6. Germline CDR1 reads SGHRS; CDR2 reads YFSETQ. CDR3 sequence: CASSLGGTGRSPLHF. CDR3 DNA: TGCGCCAGCAGCTTAGGGGGGACAGGGCGTTCACCCCTCCACTTT.

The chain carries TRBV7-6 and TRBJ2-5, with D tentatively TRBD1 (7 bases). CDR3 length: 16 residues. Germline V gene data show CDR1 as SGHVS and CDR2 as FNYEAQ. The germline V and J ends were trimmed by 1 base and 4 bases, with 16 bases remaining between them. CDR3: CASSLVGQGGRETQYF. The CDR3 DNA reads TGTGCCAGCAGCTTAGTCGGCCAGGGGGGCCGAGAGACCCAGTACTTC.

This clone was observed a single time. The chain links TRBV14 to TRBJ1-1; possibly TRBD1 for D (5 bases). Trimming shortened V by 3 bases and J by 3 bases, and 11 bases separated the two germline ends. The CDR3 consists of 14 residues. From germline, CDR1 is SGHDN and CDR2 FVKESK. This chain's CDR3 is CASSQTTAYTEAFF. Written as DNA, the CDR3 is TGTGCCAGCAGCCAGACGACAGCCTACACTGAAGCTTTCTTT. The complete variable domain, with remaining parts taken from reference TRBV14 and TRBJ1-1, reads EAGVTQFPSHSVIEKGQTVTLRCDPISGHDNLYWYRRVMGKEIKFLLHFVKESKQDESGMPNNRFLAERTGGTYSTLKVQPAELEDSGVYFCASSQTTAYTEAFFGQGTRLTVV.

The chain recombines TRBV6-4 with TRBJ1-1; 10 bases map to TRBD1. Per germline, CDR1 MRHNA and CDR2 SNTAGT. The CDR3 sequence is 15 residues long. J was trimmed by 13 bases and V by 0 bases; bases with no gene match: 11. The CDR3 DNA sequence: TGTGCCAGCAGTGACTCGGCGGACAGGGGGTCCCCGGATTTCTTT. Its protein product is CASSDSADRGSPDFF.

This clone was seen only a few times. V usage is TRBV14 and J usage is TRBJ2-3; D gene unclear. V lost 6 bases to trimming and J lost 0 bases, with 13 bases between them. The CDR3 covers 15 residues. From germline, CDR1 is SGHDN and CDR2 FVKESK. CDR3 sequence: CASRPLGKSTDTQYF. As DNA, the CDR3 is TGTGCCAGCAGGCCGCTGGGGAAAAGCACAGATACGCAGTATTTT.